This T cell receptor (beta chain) was captured by sequencing in a study of cytomegalovirus exposure and HLA in healthy donors. Regarding the study as a whole: Further analysis, carried out later, found HLA-associated TCR beta chains more clonally expanded than equally common other chains. Certain indistinguishable V segments, among them TRBV6-2 and TRBV6-3, were excluded.

Though probably carrying unrecorded immune exposures, donors were nominally healthy at sampling. With respect to this clone: Its antigen is still unknown.

The PCR contained 60 Vbeta and 13 Jbeta primers. In the original processing: An analysis performed later counted 75 million to 80 million unique TCR beta chains (around 11 million of them shared). Generated by immunoSEQ multiplex PCR, the TCRdb table keeps only in-frame clones and is missing some. The V and J calls and clone size are taken from that table; D and trimming were inferred from the DNA. The repertoire holds 140,000 to 150,000 clones, with 65% to 85% as singletons. The V end was cut by 3 bases, the J end by 4 bases, with 3 bases between. CDR1 and CDR2 (germline): SGHVS, FQNEAQ. The CDR3 extends over 11 amino acids.

The TCR comes from a man aged 30-40 years in good health and CMV-seronegative. The sequenced material came from PBMCs. The chain joins TRBV7-8 to TRBJ1-2, with unresolved D. CDR3 bases: TGTGCCAGCAGCTTCGGCTATGGCTACACCTTC. It translates to CASSFGYGYTF. Combining the CDR3 with reference TRBV7-8 and TRBJ1-2 gives the whole variable domain GAGVSQSPRYKVAKRGQDVALRCDPISGHVSLFWYQQALGQGPEFLTYFQNEAQLDKSGLPSDRFFAERPEGSVSTLKIQRTQQEDSAVYLCASSFGYGYTFGSGTRLTVV.